What follows are 10 T cell receptor beta chains derived from one specimen sequenced in a study of Tregs in tolerant kidney transplant recipients. The method was immunoSEQ multiplex PCR; TCRdb's version includes in-frame clones alone and lacks a portion of them. The table includes approximately 93,000 clones, approximately 93% detected once. The specimen was CD4+ T cells from blood, collected before the transplant. The receptors come from a human donor who received a combined kidney and bone marrow transplant.

The rearrangement links TRBV10-3 to TRBJ1-4, with D possibly TRBD1 on 5 matching bases. Deletions cut 3 bases from V and 4 bases from J, with 12 bases between. The germline V gene encodes CDR1 ENHRY and CDR2 SYGVKD. The CDR3 covers 15 residues. This CDR3 is CAISDHLGVNEKLFF. The CDR3 DNA follows: TGTGCCATCAGTGACCACCTAGGGGTTAATGAAAAACTGTTTTTT.

The rearrangement joins TRBV5-1 to TRBJ2-5; 12 nucleotides align to TRBD2. V was pared by 0 bases and J by 2 bases, with 5 bases of the junction left unmatched. This CDR3 contains 17 residues. CDR1 is SGHRS, CDR2 YFSETQ, per germline. The DNA for the CDR3 is TGCGCCAGCAGCTTGGGAAGGACTAGCGGGGTTCAAGAGACCCAGTACTTC. It specifies CASSLGRTSGVQETQYF.

This chain uses TRBV4-3 with TRBJ1-2; 7 bases are shared with TRBD1. Germline V CDR1 and CDR2: LGHNA, YSLEER. After removal of 4 bases from V and 4 bases from J, the junction contained 9 bases not matched to a gene. The CDR3 runs to 15 residues. CDR3 protein: CASSPSQGGGYGYTF. The CDR3 region has the DNA TGCGCCAGCAGCCCCTCCCAGGGGGGAGGCTATGGCTACACCTTC.

The rearrangement uses TRBV6-5 and TRBJ1-2, with D perhaps TRBD1 (5 bases). The V and J ends lost 2 bases and 4 bases respectively, with 11 bases between them. The CDR3 is 14 amino acids. Germline lookup yields CDR1 MNHEY and CDR2 SVGAGI. For the CDR3, the DNA is TGTGCCAGCAGTTACCGGGACTTTCCCTATGGCTACACCTTC. As protein: CASSYRDFPYGYTF.

V gene TRBV5-1 combines with J gene TRBJ1-4, with D uncertain. This CDR3 has 14 residues. Trimming took off 0 bases at V and 4 bases at J, with 7 bases between the two ends. Germline V gene lookup returns CDR1 SGHRS and CDR2 YFSETQ. CDR3 residues: CASSLAGLNEKLFF. DNA for the CDR3: TGCGCCAGCAGCTTGGCCGGACTTAATGAAAAACTGTTTTTT.

The chain couples TRBV11-2 to TRBJ1-5, with D hard to call. V lost 5 bases to trimming and J lost 5 bases, with 10 bases between them. Germline CDR1 and CDR2: SGHAT and FQNNGV. The CDR3 is 13 amino acids. CDR3 sequence reads: CASSLQRDQPQHF. CDR3 nucleotides: TGTGCCAGCAGCCTCCAGAGGGATCAGCCCCAGCATTTT.

The V gene is TRBV5-4, the J gene TRBJ2-5; 12 bases agree with TRBD2. CDR1 and CDR2 from the germline V gene are SGHNT and YYREEE (reference sequence). V lost 6 bases to trimming and J lost 4 bases; unmatched junction nucleotides: 10. This CDR3 has 16 amino acids. The DNA of the CDR3 is TGTGCCAGCACCACGACTAGCGGGGGCAGGGGAGAGACCCAGTACTTC. Protein sequence: CASTTTSGGRGETQYF.

The chain has TRBV10-3 and TRBJ1-1, with D possibly TRBD1 on 5 matching bases. The CDR3 is made up of 14 amino acids. Germline V gives CDR1 ENHRY, CDR2 SYGVKD. Deletions cut 4 bases from V and 10 bases from J, with 19 bases between. The CDR3, as DNA: TGTGCCATCAGTGCTTCTTGGGGACTGGTGGGAGCTTTCTTT. Translating gives CAISASWGLVGAFF.

This clone was detected once. The chain couples TRBV6-1 to TRBJ2-7, with 9 bases aligning to TRBD2. The length of the CDR3 is 15 residues. CDR1 and CDR2 from the germline V gene are MNHNS and SASEGT. V lost 2 bases and J lost 2; bases outside the gene matches: 4. Written as DNA, the CDR3 is TGTGCCAGCAGTGAACTAGGCGGGGGGGCCTACGAGCAGTACTTC. Its protein product is CASSELGGGAYEQYF.

This chain links TRBV2 with TRBJ2-3, with D maybe TRBD2 (6 bases). CDR3 length equals 16 residues. V was clipped by 3 bases and J by 1 base, with 14 bases between them. Germline assignment: CDR1 SNHLY and CDR2 FYNNEI. CDR3 protein: CASSDPDPSGTDTQYF. CDR3 DNA sequence: TGTGCCAGCAGTGATCCAGACCCTAGCGGCACAGATACGCAGTATTTT.